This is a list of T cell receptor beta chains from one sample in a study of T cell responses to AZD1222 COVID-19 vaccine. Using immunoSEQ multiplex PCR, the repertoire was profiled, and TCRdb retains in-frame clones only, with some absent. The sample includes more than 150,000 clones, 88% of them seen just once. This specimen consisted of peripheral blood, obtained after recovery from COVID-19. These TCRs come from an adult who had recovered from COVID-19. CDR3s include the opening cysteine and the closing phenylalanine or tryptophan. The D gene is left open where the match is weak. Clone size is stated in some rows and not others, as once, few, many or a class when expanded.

CASSKLAGAGYNEQFF	TGCGCCAGCAGCAAACTAGCGGGGGCCGGTTACAATGAGCAGTTCTTC	TRBV5-1	TRBJ2-1	NA	16	TRBD2
CSASRHNSGNTIYF	TGCAGTGCTAGTAGGCACAACTCTGGAAACACCATATATTTT	TRBV20-1	TRBJ1-3	NA	14	NA
CASSTQGAQPQHF	TGTGCCAGCAGCACCCAGGGGGCTCAGCCCCAGCATTTT	TRBV7-9	TRBJ1-5	once	13	TRBD1
CASSLTSGNQETQYF	TGTGCCAGCAGTTTGACTAGCGGAAACCAAGAGACCCAGTACTTC	TRBV27	TRBJ2-5	NA	15	TRBD2
CASSQTVGFISGNTIYF	TGTGCCAGCAGCCAAACGGTCGGATTCATCTCTGGAAACACCATATATTTT	TRBV14	TRBJ1-3	NA	17	NA
CASSPLLPGIPENSPLHF	TGTGCCAGCAGTCCTCTACTTCCAGGGATACCCGAAAATTCACCCCTCCACTTT	TRBV6-6	TRBJ1-6	NA	18	NA
CASSLAQTLQETQYF	TGTGCCAGCAGCTTAGCGCAAACACTCCAAGAGACCCAGTACTTC	TRBV7-2	TRBJ2-5	NA	15	NA
CASNSGRSQPQHF	TGTGCCAGCAACTCAGGGAGAAGTCAGCCCCAGCATTTT	TRBV2	TRBJ1-5	NA	13	NA
CASSMESATNEKLFF	TGTGCCAGTAGTATGGAGTCTGCAACTAATGAAAAACTGTTTTTT	TRBV19	TRBJ1-4	NA	15	NA
CASSVTSGGPGEQFF	TGTGCCAGCAGCGTGACTAGCGGGGGACCGGGGGAGCAGTTCTTC	TRBV9	TRBJ2-1	NA	15	TRBD2
CAISESNGPPNQETQYF	TGTGCCATCAGTGAGTCAAACGGCCCCCCGAACCAAGAGACCCAGTACTTC	TRBV10-3	TRBJ2-5	few	17	NA
CASSSPGRSYEQYF	TGTGCCAGCAGCTCGCCGGGACGCTCCTACGAGCAGTACTTC	TRBV7-9	TRBJ2-7	few	14	NA
CASTTGGRTNEKLFF	TGTGCCAGCACCACAGGGGGCAGGACTAATGAAAAACTGTTTTTT	TRBV13	TRBJ1-4	NA	15	TRBD1
CASSGPGQAPEAFF	TGTGCCAGCAGCGGACCGGGACAGGCACCTGAAGCTTTCTTT	TRBV7-9	TRBJ1-1	NA	14	TRBD1
CASTLDAANTEAFF	TGTGCCAGCACTCTTGATGCCGCGAACACTGAAGCTTTCTTT	TRBV6-5	TRBJ1-1	NA	14	NA
CASSRRTGTGFYEQYF	TGTGCCAGCTCACGACGCACCGGGACAGGGTTCTACGAGCAGTACTTC	TRBV18	TRBJ2-7	NA	16	TRBD1
CASSRSGFGGEKLFF	TGTGCCAGCAGCCGCTCAGGTTTTGGAGGTGAAAAACTGTTTTTT	TRBV28	TRBJ1-4	NA	15	NA
CASSEGTSPQQYF	TGTGCCAGCAGCGAAGGGACATCTCCTCAGCAGTACTTC	TRBV3-1/TRBV3-2	TRBJ2-7	NA	13	NA
CASSLRLAGDNEQFF	TGTGCCAGCAGCCTAAGACTAGCGGGGGACAATGAGCAGTTCTTC	TRBV7-3	TRBJ2-1	NA	15	TRBD2
CASSRGRFNSPLHF	TGTGCCAGCAGCCGAGGACGCTTTAATTCACCCCTCCACTTT	TRBV27	TRBJ1-6	NA	14	NA
CASSLGQPVGEAFF	TGTGCCAGCAGCTTGGGGCAGCCGGTTGGGGAAGCTTTCTTT	TRBV5-5	TRBJ1-1	NA	14	NA
CSVGPTLGRVGYGYTF	TGCAGCGTTGGGCCAACCTTGGGCAGGGTTGGCTATGGCTACACCTTC	TRBV29-1	TRBJ1-2	NA	16	NA
CASSPLLYEQYF	TGTGCCAGCAGCCCTCTCCTATACGAGCAGTACTTC	TRBV7-9	TRBJ2-7	NA	12	NA
CASSYSRGAGYEQYF	TGTGCCAGCAGTTACTCTAGGGGGGCAGGTTACGAGCAGTACTTC	TRBV6-6	TRBJ2-7	NA	15	NA
CASSQDVTQYF	TGTGCCAGCAGCCAAGATGTGACCCAGTACTTC	TRBV14	TRBJ2-5	NA	11	NA
CSVEVGVTTGELFF	TGCAGCGTTGAGGTGGGGGTTACCACCGGGGAGCTGTTTTTT	TRBV29-1	TRBJ2-2	NA	14	NA
CAISANYGTIKKLGQFF	TGTGCCATCAGTGCTAACTACGGGACAATAAAAAAACTAGGGCAGTTCTTC	TRBV10-3	TRBJ2-1	NA	17	NA
CASSFLTGESYGYTF	TGTGCCAGCAGCTTCCTGACAGGGGAGAGCTATGGCTACACCTTC	TRBV7-9	TRBJ1-2	NA	15	TRBD1
CASSLQSRHTIYF	TGTGCCAGCAGCTTACAGTCTAGACACACCATATATTTT	TRBV7-2	TRBJ1-3	NA	13	NA
CASSRWTSGGVTDTQYF	TGCGCCAGCAGCCGATGGACTAGCGGGGGGGTCACAGATACGCAGTATTTT	TRBV4-1	TRBJ2-3	NA	17	TRBD2
CASSMYAGNTEAFF	TGTGCCAGTAGTATGTACGCGGGGAACACTGAAGCTTTCTTT	TRBV19	TRBJ1-1	NA	14	NA
CSVEMAAGGTGELFF	TGCAGCGTTGAAATGGCTGCCGGAGGCACCGGGGAGCTGTTTTTT	TRBV29-1	TRBJ2-2	few	15	NA